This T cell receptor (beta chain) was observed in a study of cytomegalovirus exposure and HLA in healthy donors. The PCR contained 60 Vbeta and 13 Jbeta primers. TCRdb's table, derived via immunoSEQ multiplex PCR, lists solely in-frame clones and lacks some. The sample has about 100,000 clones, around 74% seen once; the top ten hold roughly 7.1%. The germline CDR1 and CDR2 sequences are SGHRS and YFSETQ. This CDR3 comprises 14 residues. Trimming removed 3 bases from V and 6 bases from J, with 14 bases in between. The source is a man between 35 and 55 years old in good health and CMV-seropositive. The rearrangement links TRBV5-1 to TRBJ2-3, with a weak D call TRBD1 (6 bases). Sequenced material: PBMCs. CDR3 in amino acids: CASSYVTGSDTQYF. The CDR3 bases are TGCGCCAGCAGCTACGTTACAGGGTCCGATACGCAGTATTTT.